Sequencing of this TCR beta chain was carried out in a study of human T cells and chemical hapten exposure. Time point of the sample: pre-sensitization, week 0. Treatment meaning: therapeutic diphenylcyclopropenone sensitization with weekly scalp DPC. The CDR3 loop spans 16 amino acids. Germline CDR1 SGHRS, CDR2 YFSETQ. Trimming took 0 bases from V and 0 from J, leaving 12 bases between them. What the library attached to individual cDNA molecules were unique molecular identifiers. TCRdb analysed the RACE reads with MiXCR anew, one entry per CDR3 protein. The table lists 190,000 or so distinct CDR3 sequences, approximately 31% of them singletons.

This specimen was whole blood, taken in connection with sensitization to the hapten diphenylcyclopropenone (DPC). The clonotype originates from a woman aged 25-40 years with alopecia areata. Some clones in this sample may be carry-over from other donors' samples. The rearrangement uses TRBV5-1 and TRBJ1-1; D remains unclear. This CDR3 reads CASSLGGRIMNTEAFF. The DNA for the CDR3 is TGCGCCAGCAGCTTGGGGGGTCGGATTATGAACACTGAAGCTTTCTTT. The full variable domain, rest sourced from reference TRBV5-1 and TRBJ1-1, is KAGVTQTPRYLIKTRGQQVTLSCSPISGHRSVSWYQQTPGQGLQFLFEYFSETQRNKGNFPGRFSGRQFSNSRSEMNVSTLELGDSALYLCASSLGGRIMNTEAFFGQGTRLTVV.